A selection of T cell receptor beta chains follows, all from one sample in a study of human T cells and chemical hapten exposure. TCRdb itself ran the RACE reads through MiXCR, one entry per CDR3 protein. The table has approximately 68,000 distinct CDR3 sequences, 6.5% to 10% seen once. The material was whole blood, obtained in connection with sensitization to the hapten diphenylcyclopropenone (DPC). Every receptor here comes from a woman between 50 and 59 years old with alopecia areata. Some clones in this sample may be carry-over from other donors' samples. CDR3s include the opening cysteine and the closing phenylalanine or tryptophan. D genes are given only for firm matches. For some rows the clone size is stated as once, few or many, or as a class when expanded; others skip it.

j_call: TRBJ1-1; clone_size: -; v_call: TRBV7-9; d_call: -; cdr3_aa: CASSPPDTPSDTEAFF; cdr3_nt: TGTGCCAGCAGCCCACCGGACACCCCATCGGACACTGAAGCTTTCTTT
j_call: TRBJ2-3; clone_size: many; v_call: TRBV14; d_call: -; cdr3_aa: CASSQNTGDTQYF; cdr3_nt: TGTGCCAGCAGCCAGAACACGGGGGATACGCAGTATTTT
j_call: TRBJ1-6; clone_size: many; v_call: TRBV20-1; d_call: TRBD1; cdr3_aa: CSARDSGTGFSYNSPLHF; cdr3_nt: TGCAGTGCTAGAGATTCCGGGACAGGGTTCTCCTATAATTCACCCCTCCACTTT
j_call: TRBJ2-3; clone_size: -; v_call: TRBV12-3/TRBV12-4; d_call: TRBD2; cdr3_aa: CASTPTSGGPLTQYF; cdr3_nt: TGTGCCAGCACCCCGACTAGCGGGGGGCCTCTTACGCAGTATTTT
j_call: TRBJ2-5; clone_size: few; v_call: TRBV20-1; d_call: -; cdr3_aa: CSASPTDSQETQYF; cdr3_nt: TGCAGTGCTAGCCCCACGGACAGTCAAGAGACCCAGTACTTC
j_call: TRBJ1-5; clone_size: many; v_call: TRBV7-3; d_call: -; cdr3_aa: CARIDGRGRQPQHF; cdr3_nt: TGTGCCAGGATCGACGGGAGGGGGAGACAGCCCCAGCATTTT
j_call: TRBJ1-6; clone_size: few; v_call: TRBV5-6; d_call: -; cdr3_aa: CASSWRGDGSPLHF; cdr3_nt: TGTGCCAGCAGCTGGCGGGGCGATGGTTCACCCCTCCACTTT
j_call: TRBJ2-1; clone_size: few; v_call: TRBV27; d_call: TRBD2; cdr3_aa: CASSYGGTYNEQFF; cdr3_nt: TGTGCCAGCAGTTACGGGGGGACCTACAATGAGCAGTTCTTC
j_call: TRBJ2-2; clone_size: -; v_call: TRBV12-3/TRBV12-4; d_call: TRBD1; cdr3_aa: CASRTDRGEAGELFF; cdr3_nt: TGTGCCAGCAGGACTGACAGGGGAGAGGCCGGGGAGCTGTTTTTT
j_call: TRBJ2-7; clone_size: -; v_call: TRBV7-2; d_call: -; cdr3_aa: CASSFRTRGSEQYF; cdr3_nt: TGTGCCAGCAGCTTCCGGACCCGGGGGTCCGAGCAGTACTTC
j_call: TRBJ2-1; clone_size: -; v_call: TRBV7-8; d_call: -; cdr3_aa: CASSFRARGNEQFF; cdr3_nt: TGTGCCAGCAGCTTCAGGGCCCGCGGCAATGAGCAGTTCTTC
j_call: TRBJ1-1; clone_size: many; v_call: TRBV12-3/TRBV12-4; d_call: -; cdr3_aa: CASSLTGTNTEAFF; cdr3_nt: TGTGCCAGCAGTTTAACCGGGACGAACACTGAAGCTTTCTTT
j_call: TRBJ1-4; clone_size: -; v_call: TRBV13; d_call: -; cdr3_aa: CASSLGPTEKLFF; cdr3_nt: TGTGCCAGCAGCCTAGGTCCGACAGAAAAACTGTTTTTT
j_call: TRBJ1-2; clone_size: -; v_call: TRBV7-9; d_call: TRBD1; cdr3_aa: CAIARDRGVYGYTF; cdr3_nt: TGTGCCATCGCACGGGACAGGGGAGTCTATGGCTACACCTTC
j_call: TRBJ2-6; clone_size: many; v_call: TRBV2; d_call: -; cdr3_aa: CASKGGAAYGANVLTF; cdr3_nt: TGTGCCAGCAAGGGGGGGGCAGCTTATGGGGCCAACGTCCTGACTTTC
j_call: TRBJ2-1; clone_size: -; v_call: TRBV30; d_call: -; cdr3_aa: CAWSVEGNEQFF; cdr3_nt: TGTGCCTGGAGTGTAGAAGGCAATGAGCAGTTCTTC
j_call: TRBJ1-3; clone_size: -; v_call: TRBV5-4; d_call: TRBD1; cdr3_aa: CASSPQTGAGNTIYF; cdr3_nt: TGTGCCAGCAGCCCCCAGACAGGGGCCGGAAACACCATATATTTT
j_call: TRBJ2-7; clone_size: many; v_call: TRBV3-1; d_call: TRBD1; cdr3_aa: CASSQRDSDSYEQYF; cdr3_nt: TGTGCCAGCAGCCAGAGGGACAGCGACTCCTACGAGCAGTACTTC
j_call: TRBJ1-5; clone_size: many; v_call: TRBV7-9; d_call: -; cdr3_aa: CASSLGREALKHF; cdr3_nt: TGTGCCAGCAGCTTAGGCAGGGAGGCTCTTAAGCATTTT
j_call: TRBJ1-2; clone_size: few; v_call: TRBV5-6; d_call: TRBD1; cdr3_aa: CASSLGIGGAYGYTF; cdr3_nt: TGTGCCAGCAGCTTGGGGATAGGGGGCGCGTATGGCTACACCTTC
j_call: TRBJ1-1; clone_size: few; v_call: TRBV5-1; d_call: -; cdr3_aa: CASSLGWTEAFF; cdr3_nt: TGCGCCAGCAGCTTAGGTTGGACTGAAGCTTTCTTT
j_call: TRBJ2-4; clone_size: few; v_call: TRBV2; d_call: -; cdr3_aa: CASSEKQGNIQYF; cdr3_nt: TGTGCCAGCAGTGAGAAGCAGGGAAACATTCAGTACTTC
j_call: TRBJ1-6; clone_size: once; v_call: TRBV7-8; d_call: TRBD1; cdr3_aa: CASSLGDRGSPLHF; cdr3_nt: TGTGCCAGCAGTTTAGGGGACAGGGGTTCACCCCTCCACTTT
j_call: TRBJ2-3; clone_size: many; v_call: TRBV29-1; d_call: TRBD2; cdr3_aa: CSSSGRARDTQYF; cdr3_nt: TGCAGCAGTAGCGGGAGGGCCAGAGATACGCAGTATTTT